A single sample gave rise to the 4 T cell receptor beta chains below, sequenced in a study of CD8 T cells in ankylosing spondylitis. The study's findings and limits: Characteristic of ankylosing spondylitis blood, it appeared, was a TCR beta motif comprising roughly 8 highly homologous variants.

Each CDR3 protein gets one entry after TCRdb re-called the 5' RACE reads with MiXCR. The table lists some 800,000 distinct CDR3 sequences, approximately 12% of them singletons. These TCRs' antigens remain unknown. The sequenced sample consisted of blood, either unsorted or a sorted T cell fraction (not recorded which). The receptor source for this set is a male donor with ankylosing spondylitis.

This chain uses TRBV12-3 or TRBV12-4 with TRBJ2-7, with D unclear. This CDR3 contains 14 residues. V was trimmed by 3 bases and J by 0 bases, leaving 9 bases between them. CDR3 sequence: CASSFSTYSYEQYF. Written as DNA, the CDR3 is TGTGCCAGCAGTTTTTCGACCTACTCCTACGAGCAGTACTTC.

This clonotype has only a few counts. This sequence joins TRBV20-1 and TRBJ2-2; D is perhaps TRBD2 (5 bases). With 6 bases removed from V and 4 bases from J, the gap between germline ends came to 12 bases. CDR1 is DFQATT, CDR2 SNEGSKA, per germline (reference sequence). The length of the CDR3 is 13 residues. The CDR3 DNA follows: TGCAGTGCCAGTCGCGGGCCCACCGGGGAGCTGTTTTTT. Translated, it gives CSASRGPTGELFF.

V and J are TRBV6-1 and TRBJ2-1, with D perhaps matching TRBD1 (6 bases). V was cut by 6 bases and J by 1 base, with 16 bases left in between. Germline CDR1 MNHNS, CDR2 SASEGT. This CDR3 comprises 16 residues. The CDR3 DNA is TGTGCCAGCAGCCGACCCAGGGGAGAGTCCTACAATGAGCAGTTCTTC. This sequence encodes CASSRPRGESYNEQFF.

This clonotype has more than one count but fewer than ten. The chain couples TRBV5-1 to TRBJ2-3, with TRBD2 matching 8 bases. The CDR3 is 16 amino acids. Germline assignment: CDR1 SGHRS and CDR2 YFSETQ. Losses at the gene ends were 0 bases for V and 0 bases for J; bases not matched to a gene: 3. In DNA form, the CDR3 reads TGCGCCAGCAGCTTGGCCGCTAGCGGGAGCACAGATACGCAGTATTTT. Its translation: CASSLAASGSTDTQYF.